The 18 T cell receptor beta chains given below trace back to one sample, sequenced in a study of cytomegalovirus exposure and HLA in healthy donors. 60 Vbeta and 13 Jbeta primers were used in PCR. Generated by immunoSEQ multiplex PCR, the TCRdb table keeps only in-frame clones and is missing some. The sample records 45,000 to 60,000 clones, 72% being singletons. The material sequenced was PBMCs. The origin of the receptors is a woman aged 50 to 60 in good health and CMV-seronegative.

V gene TRBV5-1 combines with J gene TRBJ2-3, with no clear D. There are 15 residues in the CDR3. Trimming took 5 bases from V and 1 from J, leaving 14 bases between them. Germline values: CDR1 SGHRS, CDR2 YFSETQ. In nucleotides, the CDR3 is TGCGCCAGCAGTTCCGGGTCCCAAGGCACAGATACGCAGTATTTT. Translating it yields CASSSGSQGTDTQYF.

The chain joins TRBV28 to TRBJ2-7; D is possibly TRBD1 (6 bases). The CDR3 spans 12 residues. Trimming took 2 bases from V and 5 from J, leaving 7 bases between them. Germline V gene data show CDR1 as MDHEN and CDR2 as SYDVKM. Here the CDR3 DNA reads TGTGCCAGCAGTTTAGGGGGCAACGAGCAGTACTTC. This codes for CASSLGGNEQYF.

Concerning this clone: Germline and junction disagree at one end, which may indicate a read error. The J gene is TRBJ2-3, the V gene TRBV6-6, with 7 positions matching TRBD2. The CDR3 consists of 15 residues. Looked up from germline, CDR1 is MNHNY and CDR2 is SVGAGI (reference sequence). CDR3 sequence: CASTYGEGHTDTQYF. Written as DNA, the CDR3 is TGTGCCAGCACTTACGGGGAGGGCCACACAGATACGCAGTATTTT.

The CDR3 reads CASSSDRTVNYGYTF. The CDR3 nucleotides are TGTGCCAGCAGTTCAGACAGGACCGTTAACTATGGCTACACCTTC. The chain recombines TRBV6-1 with TRBJ1-2; TRBD1 might be the D (6 bases). CDR3 size: 15 residues. Germline V lookup: CDR1 MNHNS, CDR2 SASEGT. The germline V and J ends were trimmed by 5 bases and 1 base, with 14 bases remaining between them.

V is TRBV27 and J is TRBJ1-1; 8 bases map to TRBD1. The V segment lost 6 bases and the J segment 6 bases; nucleotides outside the gene matches: 6. CDR1 is MNHEY, CDR2 SMNVEV, per germline (reference sequence). The CDR3 spans 13 residues. In DNA form, the CDR3 reads TGTGCCAGCAGCAGGACAGGGAGGGCTGAAGCTTTCTTT. This encodes CASSRTGRAEAFF.

V is TRBV10-3 and J is TRBJ2-3; 9 nucleotides line up with TRBD1. The V gene end was trimmed by 3 bases and the J gene end by 5 bases; junction bases not matched to a gene: 3. The CDR3 spans 14 residues. In germline, CDR1 is ENHRY, CDR2 SYGVKD. The CDR3 spells CAISEQGAEDTQYF. As DNA, the CDR3 is TGTGCCATCAGTGAACAGGGGGCTGAAGATACGCAGTATTTT.

The table lists this clone with a few counts. V gene TRBV6-5 combines with J gene TRBJ2-3; TRBD2 aligns across 7 bases. The ends lost 6 bases at V and 2 bases at J; junction bases unmatched: 5. CDR1 MNHEY and CDR2 SVGAGI come from the germline V gene. CDR3 length: 14 residues. The CDR3 protein is CASSLSGATDTQYF. CDR3 DNA: TGTGCCAGCAGCTTAAGCGGGGCCACAGATACGCAGTATTTT.

The V and J genes are TRBV29-1 and TRBJ1-5, with D possibly being TRBD1 (5 bases). The V and J ends lost 6 bases and 5 bases respectively, with 14 bases between them. Germline assignment: CDR1 SQVTM and CDR2 ANQGSEA. CDR3 size: 13 residues. The CDR3 DNA reads as TGCAGCGTGAGGGTGGGGGGGGATCAGCCCCAGCATTTT. Its protein is CSVRVGGDQPQHF.

The V gene is TRBV4-2, the J gene TRBJ2-3; D is possibly TRBD1 (5 bases). Trimming cost V 0 bases and J 3 bases, with 13 bases left between them. The CDR3 is made up of 16 amino acids. Looked up from germline, CDR1 is LGHNA and CDR2 is YNFKEQ. CDR3 amino acids: CASSQEWSRGTDTQYF. DNA for the CDR3: TGTGCCAGCAGCCAAGAATGGAGTAGGGGAACAGATACGCAGTATTTT.

This rearrangement joins TRBV5-1 to TRBJ2-5; tentative D call: TRBD2 (6 bases). The CDR3 is 14 residues long. The germline gives CDR1 SGHRS, CDR2 YFSETQ. The germline V and J ends were trimmed by 3 bases and 4 bases, with 13 bases remaining between them. The CDR3 coding sequence is TGCGCCAGCAGCTCCCGGAGGGGAGGAGAGACCCAGTACTTC. It translates to CASSSRRGGETQYF.

The rearrangement joins TRBV28 to TRBJ2-5; 11 bases match TRBD1. CDR3 length: 15 residues. V was clipped by 3 bases and J by 5 bases; unmatched bases: 5. Germline lookup yields CDR1 MDHEN and CDR2 SYDVKM. In nucleotides, the CDR3 is TGTGCCAGCAGTTTTGGGACAGGGGGGAGGGAGACCCAGTACTTC. Translating gives CASSFGTGGRETQYF.

CDR3 loop: CASRSSGYGYTF. The CDR3 DNA follows: TGTGCCAGCCGATCCTCAGGGTATGGCTACACCTTC. V gene TRBV6-5 combines with J gene TRBJ1-2; a weak D match, TRBD1 (5 bases). The CDR3 runs to 12 residues. The V gene lost 8 bases and the J gene lost 5 bases, with 12 bases spanning the gap. Germline CDR1 and CDR2: MNHEY and SVGAGI.

V gene TRBV13 combines with J gene TRBJ2-3, with 7 positions matching TRBD2. V dropped 9 bases and J dropped 4; count of bases not matched to a gene: 10. The CDR3 runs 14 residues. Looked up from germline, CDR1 is PRHDT and CDR2 is FYEKMQ (reference sequence). In DNA form, the CDR3 reads TGTGCCAGTTGCGGGAGTGCCGGGGCAGATACGCAGTATTTT. This encodes CASCGSAGADTQYF.

Only one count was recorded for this clone. The rearrangement uses TRBV2 and TRBJ2-7; the D gene is possibly TRBD2 (5 bases). V was trimmed by 6 bases and J by 3 bases, leaving 9 bases between them. The CDR3 runs to 12 residues. The germline V gene has CDR1 SNHLY and CDR2 FYNNEI. The CDR3 DNA reads TGTGCCAGCAGACGCGGGCTCTACGAGCAGTACTTC. This sequence encodes CASRRGLYEQYF.

The chain employs TRBV30 and TRBJ1-4; 8 bases align to TRBD1. Germline CDR1 is GTSNPN and CDR2 is SVGIG (reference sequence). J lost 2 bases, V lost 6 bases, and 14 bases had no gene match. The CDR3 is 17 amino acids. The CDR3 DNA follows: TGTGCCTGCCGGGACAGGAGACATCCTGGGACTAATGAAAAACTGTTTTTT. Protein: CACRDRRHPGTNEKLFF. Looking up the rest from reference TRBV30 and TRBJ1-4 gives the full variable domain: SQTIHQWPATLVQPVGSPLSLECTVEGTSNPNLYWYRQAAGRGLQLLFYSVGIGQISSEVPQNLSASRPQDRQFILSSKKLLLSDSGFYLCACRDRRHPGTNEKLFFGSGTQLSVL.

The chain has TRBV9 and TRBJ2-1, with D hard to call. CDR3 size: 14 residues. Germline CDR1 reads SGDLS; CDR2 reads YYNGEE. V was clipped by 0 bases and J by 6 bases, with 10 bases between them. The CDR3 DNA is TGTGCCAGCAGCGTAGTAGGAGCGAGCAATGAGCAGTTCTTC. Translating it yields CASSVVGASNEQFF.

This clone has only a few counts. V and J are TRBV5-5 and TRBJ2-5, with a tentative D call TRBD2 (6 bases). Germline V gene data show CDR1 as SGHKS and CDR2 as YYEKEE (reference sequence). Between the trimmed V and J ends, which lost 3 bases and 7 bases, there was a span of 19 bases. The CDR3 has 15 amino acids. The chain's CDR3 is CASSSKDSLSGTQYF. The CDR3 region has the DNA TGTGCCAGCAGCTCCAAAGACAGCCTTAGCGGGACCCAGTACTTC.

The chain uses TRBV5-4 and TRBJ2-5; 7 bases agree with TRBD1. This CDR3 is built from 15 residues. The J segment lost 2 bases and the V segment lost 6 bases, leaving 10 bases of the junction unmatched. CDR1 SGHNT and CDR2 YYREEE come from the germline V gene (reference sequence). The CDR3 DNA reads TGTGCCAGCACCAAAACACAGGGGCCTCAAGAGACCCAGTACTTC. Translation gives CASTKTQGPQETQYF.